These T cell receptor beta chains were read from a single sample in a study of identifying expanded T cells in peripheral blood. The method was immunoSEQ multiplex PCR; TCRdb's version includes in-frame clones alone and lacks a portion of them. The data show under 70,000 clones, with about 87% seen just once and around 4.6% held by the top ten. The specimen was blood. These receptors came from a person between 18 and 70 years old in good health. Both conserved end residues are part of each CDR3. Fields, in order: J gene, clone size, V gene, D gene, CDR3 protein, CDR3 DNA. D genes are given only for firm matches. Clone size is given for some rows only: seen once, a few or many times, or a class if the clone is expanded.

TRBJ2-7 . TRBV18 . CASSPRTAPDEQYF TGTGCCAGCTCACCTAGGACCGCCCCTGACGAGCAGTACTTC
TRBJ2-7 . TRBV7-2 TRBD2 CASSPGLAVKEQYF TGTGCCAGCAGCCCGGGACTAGCGGTCAAGGAGCAGTACTTC
TRBJ2-7 . TRBV27 . CASSSGDGTYEQYF TGTGCCAGCAGTTCCGGGGACGGGACCTACGAGCAGTACTTC
TRBJ2-7 few TRBV4-2 TRBD1 CASSQEGQSSYEQYF TGTGCCAGCAGCCAAGAGGGACAGAGCTCCTACGAGCAGTACTTC
TRBJ2-5 few TRBV6-8 TRBD2 CASSYWAAAGQETQYF TGTGCCAGCAGTTACTGGGCGGCAGCGGGGCAAGAGACCCAGTACTTC
TRBJ2-2 . TRBV18 . CASSPPGGSAYTGELFF TGTGCCAGCTCACCTCCCGGGGGTAGCGCCTACACCGGGGAGCTGTTTTTT
TRBJ2-3 . TRBV11-3 . CASSLGGTSTDTQYF TGTGCCAGCAGCTTGGGTGGAACTAGCACAGATACGCAGTATTTT
TRBJ2-7 . TRBV30 . CAWSRAGGDEQYF TGTGCCTGGAGTCGGGCAGGGGGGGACGAGCAGTACTTC
TRBJ2-6 . TRBV30 . CAWETGTGANVLTF TGTGCCTGGGAAACAGGGACTGGGGCCAACGTCCTGACTTTC
TRBJ1-1 . TRBV18 TRBD1 CASSPPGQGVTEAFF TGTGCCAGCTCACCCCCGGGACAGGGGGTAACTGAAGCTTTCTTT
TRBJ2-5 . TRBV19 TRBD2 CASSSSGQETQYF TGTGCCAGTAGTTCTAGCGGGCAAGAGACCCAGTACTTC
TRBJ2-1 once TRBV27 . CASSPVGSTQFF TGTGCCAGCAGCCCCGTGGGCAGTACCCAGTTCTTC
TRBJ2-1 . TRBV9 TRBD2 CASSNSGSSYNEQFF TGTGCCAGCAGCAATAGCGGGAGCTCCTACAATGAGCAGTTCTTC
TRBJ1-1 . TRBV7-8 . CASSLVRNTEAFF TGTGCCAGCAGCTTAGTACGGAACACTGAAGCTTTCTTT
TRBJ2-3 . TRBV7-2 TRBD2 CASSPSLAGGGDTQYF TGTGCCAGCAGCCCTAGTCTAGCGGGAGGGGGAGATACGCAGTATTTT
TRBJ1-1 . TRBV29-1 . CSAGTGYTEAFF TGCAGCGCGGGAACAGGGTACACTGAAGCTTTCTTT
TRBJ2-1 . TRBV19 TRBD1 CASSSQGSYNEQFF TGTGCCAGTAGTTCACAGGGGTCCTACAATGAGCAGTTCTTC
TRBJ1-1 few TRBV5-1 . CASSLTGSTEAFF TGCGCCAGCAGCTTGACTGGGAGCACTGAAGCTTTCTTT
TRBJ2-3 . TRBV27 . CASSPLADTQYF TGTGCCAGCAGTCCCCTTGCAGATACGCAGTATTTT
TRBJ2-2 . TRBV4-1 TRBD1 CASSQGQGANTGELFF TGCGCCAGCAGCCAAGGACAGGGGGCGAACACCGGGGAGCTGTTTTTT
TRBJ2-2 . TRBV5-1 TRBD2 CASSLFSGGANTGELFF TGCGCCAGCAGCTTGTTCAGCGGGGGGGCGAACACCGGGGAGCTGTTTTTT
TRBJ2-2 . TRBV30 . CAWSVTNTGELFF TGTGCCTGGAGTGTAACAAATACCGGGGAGCTGTTTTTT
TRBJ2-7 . TRBV28 . CASSLSVSYEQYF TGTGCCAGCAGTTTATCAGTCTCCTACGAGCAGTACTTC
TRBJ1-5 . TRBV25-1 . CASSEFRAYNANQPQHF TGTGCCAGCAGTGAATTCCGGGCTTATAATGCCAATCAGCCCCAGCATTTT
TRBJ1-1 . TRBV4-3 . CASSQDARNTEAFF TGCGCCAGCAGCCAAGATGCGCGTAACACTGAAGCTTTCTTT
TRBJ2-7 . TRBV5-6 . CASSSQVFAAWQYF TGTGCCAGCAGCTCCCAGGTGTTTGCGGCGTGGCAGTACTTC
TRBJ1-1 once TRBV2 . CASIGWGTEAFF TGTGCCAGCATCGGTTGGGGCACTGAAGCTTTCTTT
TRBJ1-1 . TRBV28 . CASRKQGVGEAFF TGTGCCAGCAGAAAACAGGGCGTCGGTGAAGCTTTCTTT
TRBJ2-5 . TRBV11-2 . CASSSLWTAQETQYF TGTGCCAGCAGCTCCCTTTGGACAGCCCAAGAGACCCAGTACTTC
TRBJ2-7 . TRBV10-3 . CAISGDRSSYEQYF TGTGCCATCAGTGGGGACCGGAGCTCCTACGAGCAGTACTTC
TRBJ2-1 . TRBV6-5 TRBD2 CASSNLVGGNNEQFF TGTGCCAGCAGCAACCTCGTGGGGGGGAACAATGAGCAGTTCTTC
TRBJ1-6 . TRBV29-1 . CSVFTGGNSPLHF TGCAGCGTGTTTACGGGGGGTAATTCACCCCTCCACTTT
TRBJ2-3 few TRBV5-4 TRBD2 CASTWGGSSGGTDTQYF TGTGCCAGCACCTGGGGGGGATCGTCAGGCGGCACAGATACGCAGTATTTT
TRBJ1-3 many TRBV7-9 . CASSLLSSGNTIYF TGTGCCAGCAGCTTACTGAGCTCTGGAAACACCATATATTTT
TRBJ2-1 . TRBV7-2 TRBD1 CASSFRQGSYNEQFF TGTGCCAGCAGCTTCCGACAGGGCTCCTACAATGAGCAGTTCTTC
TRBJ2-1 once TRBV30 . CAWTGPYSYNEQFF TGTGCCTGGACAGGGCCTTACAGTTACAATGAGCAGTTCTTC
TRBJ1-6 . TRBV28 . CASSSTGFDNSPLHF TGTGCCAGCAGTTCCACAGGTTTTGATAATTCACCCCTCCACTTT
TRBJ2-4 . TRBV18 TRBD2 CASSPGTSGREDIQYF TGTGCCAGCTCACCAGGGACTAGCGGGAGAGAGGACATTCAGTACTTC
TRBJ2-7 . TRBV4-1 TRBD1 CASSQAGQGSYEQYF TGCGCCAGCAGCCAAGCCGGACAGGGCTCCTACGAGCAGTACTTC
TRBJ1-2 . TRBV5-1 . CASSLAGGRYGYTF TGCGCCAGCAGCTTGGCCGGAGGGAGGTATGGCTACACCTTC
TRBJ2-7 . TRBV5-1 TRBD2 CASSIGASGPYEQYF TGCGCCAGCAGTATCGGGGCTAGCGGTCCCTACGAGCAGTACTTC
TRBJ1-5 . TRBV4-1 . CASSQSPPGREEGQPQHF TGCGCCAGCAGCCAATCCCCCCCCGGCAGGGAAGAGGGTCAGCCCCAGCATTTT
TRBJ2-1 . TRBV27 TRBD2 CASSRDYFDEQFF TGTGCCAGCAGCCGGGACTACTTCGATGAGCAGTTCTTC
TRBJ2-7 . TRBV4-3 . CASSQDRFYEQYF TGCGCCAGCAGCCAAGACAGGTTCTACGAGCAGTACTTC
TRBJ1-2 . TRBV10-2 TRBD1 CASSAGGTGGGYTF TGCGCCAGCAGTGCGGGGGGGACAGGAGGCGGCTACACCTTC
TRBJ1-1 . TRBV29-1 . CSVVPSHTEAFF TGCAGCGTTGTACCCAGCCACACTGAAGCTTTCTTT
TRBJ2-1 . TRBV7-3 TRBD2 CASSSGLAFNEQFF TGTGCCAGCTCGTCGGGACTAGCGTTCAATGAGCAGTTCTTC
TRBJ2-1 few TRBV9 TRBD1 CASSVATGGYNEQFF TGTGCCAGCAGCGTAGCTACAGGGGGCTACAATGAGCAGTTCTTC
TRBJ2-2 . TRBV7-7 . CASSSKPGAHTGELFF TGTGCCAGCAGCTCAAAGCCAGGGGCGCACACCGGGGAGCTGTTTTTT
TRBJ2-7 few TRBV6-4 TRBD2 CASSEVAGSSHEQYF TGTGCCAGCAGTGAGGTAGCGGGTAGTTCCCACGAGCAGTACTTC
TRBJ1-5 . TRBV6-1 . CASSEGSVSNQPQHF TGTGCCAGCAGTGAGGGGTCCGTTAGCAATCAGCCCCAGCATTTT
TRBJ2-7 . TRBV7-8 . CASSWDLGPYEQYF TGTGCCAGCAGCTGGGACTTGGGTCCCTACGAGCAGTACTTC
TRBJ1-2 . TRBV6-5 . CASSPTGISLYGYTF TGTGCCAGCAGTCCTACAGGCATAAGTCTCTATGGCTACACCTTC